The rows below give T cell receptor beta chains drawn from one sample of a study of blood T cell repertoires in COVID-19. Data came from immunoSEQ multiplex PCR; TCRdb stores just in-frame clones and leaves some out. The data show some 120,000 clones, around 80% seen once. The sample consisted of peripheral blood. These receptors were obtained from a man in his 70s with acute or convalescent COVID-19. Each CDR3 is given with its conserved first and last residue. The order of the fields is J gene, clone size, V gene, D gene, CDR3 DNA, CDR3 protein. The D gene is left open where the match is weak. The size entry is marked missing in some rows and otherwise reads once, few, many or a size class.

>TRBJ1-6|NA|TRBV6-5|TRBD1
TGTGCCAGCATCCTGACAGGGAATAATTCACCCCTCCACTTT
CASILTGNNSPLHF
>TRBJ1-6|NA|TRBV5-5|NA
TGTGCCAGCAGCCAGATTCTCAATTCACCCCTCCACTTT
CASSQILNSPLHF
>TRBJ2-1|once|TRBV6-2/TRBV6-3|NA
TGTGCCAGCAGCCGCCTACAGGGCACTGAGCAGTTCTTC
CASSRLQGTEQFF
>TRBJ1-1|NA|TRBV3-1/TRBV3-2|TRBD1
TGTGCCAGCAGCCTTAATCCGGGACAGGGAAACTGGCCGGACACTGAAGCTTTCTTT
CASSLNPGQGNWPDTEAFF
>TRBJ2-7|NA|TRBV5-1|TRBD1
TGCGCCAGCAGCTTAGACAGGGTGTTCTACGAGCAGTACTTC
CASSLDRVFYEQYF
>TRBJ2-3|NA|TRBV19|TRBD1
TGTGCCAGTAGTGCTGGAAGGACAGGGGGATCGGATACGCAGTATTTT
CASSAGRTGGSDTQYF
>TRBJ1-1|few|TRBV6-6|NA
TGTGCCAGCAGTTATAATTCAGCGGGAGCTGAAGCTTTCTTT
CASSYNSAGAEAFF
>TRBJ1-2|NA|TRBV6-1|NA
TGTGCCAGCAGTGAACCCCCAGGGGTGAGCTATGGCTACACCTTC
CASSEPPGVSYGYTF
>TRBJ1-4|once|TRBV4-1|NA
TGCGCCAGCAGCCCGACAGCTTATGCAACTAATGAAAAACTGTTTTTT
CASSPTAYATNEKLFF
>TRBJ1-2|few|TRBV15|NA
TGTGCCACCAGCAGAGCCCGAGGAGCAGAGTACACCTTC
CATSRARGAEYTF
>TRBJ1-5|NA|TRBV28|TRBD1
TGTGCCAGCAGTTTATTTAGCCAGGGGGCAGGCCAGCCCCAGCATTTT
CASSLFSQGAGQPQHF